A selection of T cell receptor beta chains follows, all from one sample in a study of shared clonotypes between healthy human individuals. Clones were sequenced by immunoSEQ multiplex PCR, and TCRdb holds only the in-frame ones, with some missing. This sample has approximately 980,000 clones, with 76% found just once. The sequencing sample was made of memory CD4+ T cells sorted from blood. The receptors here all came from a man aged 18 to 30 in good health. Both conserved end residues are part of each CDR3. The order of the fields is D gene, clone size, V gene, J gene, CDR3 DNA, CDR3 protein. D genes are given only for firm matches. Clone size is shown for a subset of rows, as once, few, many or a class of expanded clone.

d_gene: TRBD1; abundance: NA; v_gene: TRBV30; j_gene: TRBJ2-7; CDR3nt: TGTGCCTGGACCGGGACAGGGCACCGGGAGCAGTACTTC; CDR3aa: CAWTGTGHREQYF
d_gene: TRBD2; abundance: NA; v_gene: TRBV5-1; j_gene: TRBJ2-3; CDR3nt: TGCGCCAGCACCTTAGCGGGGGAGGGGACAGATACGCAGTATTTT; CDR3aa: CASTLAGEGTDTQYF
d_gene: NA; abundance: NA; v_gene: TRBV10-2; j_gene: TRBJ2-5; CDR3nt: TGCGCCAGCCAGGCAGGGGGGGTATTGAGGAAAGAGACCCAGTACTTC; CDR3aa: CASQAGGVLRKETQYF
d_gene: TRBD1; abundance: NA; v_gene: TRBV6-1; j_gene: TRBJ1-1; CDR3nt: TGTGCCAGCAGAACAGGGGTGAACACTGAAGCTTTCTTT; CDR3aa: CASRTGVNTEAFF
d_gene: NA; abundance: few; v_gene: TRBV7-2; j_gene: TRBJ1-5; CDR3nt: TGTGCCAGCAGCTTAGAGGGTCAGCCCCAGCATTTT; CDR3aa: CASSLEGQPQHF
d_gene: TRBD1; abundance: NA; v_gene: TRBV7-9; j_gene: TRBJ2-3; CDR3nt: TGTGCCAGCAGCATCTACAGGGGAGGCACAGATACGCAGTATTTT; CDR3aa: CASSIYRGGTDTQYF
d_gene: NA; abundance: NA; v_gene: TRBV10-2; j_gene: TRBJ2-7; CDR3nt: TGCGCCAGCAGGGGGTTCGGGTCCTACGAGCAGTACTTC; CDR3aa: CASRGFGSYEQYF
d_gene: NA; abundance: NA; v_gene: TRBV18; j_gene: TRBJ1-5; CDR3nt: TGTGCCAGCTCCATCGGGGAAGGGATGGGTTACCAGCATTTT; CDR3aa: CASSIGEGMGYQHF
d_gene: TRBD1; abundance: NA; v_gene: TRBV5-1; j_gene: TRBJ1-2; CDR3nt: TGCGCCAGCAGCTCGAGGACAGGGGGGTTCAACGGCTACACCTTC; CDR3aa: CASSSRTGGFNGYTF
d_gene: NA; abundance: NA; v_gene: TRBV18; j_gene: TRBJ2-5; CDR3nt: TGTGCCAGCTCACCATCGTCCCAAGAGACCCAGTACTTC; CDR3aa: CASSPSSQETQYF
d_gene: TRBD2; abundance: NA; v_gene: TRBV29-1; j_gene: TRBJ2-7; CDR3nt: TGCAGCGTTGATCCTAGCGGGGGGACCTACGAGCAGTACTTC; CDR3aa: CSVDPSGGTYEQYF
d_gene: NA; abundance: once; v_gene: TRBV7-2; j_gene: TRBJ2-5; CDR3nt: TGTGCCAGCAGCTTAGCAAACAGGGCCCAAGAGACCCAGTACTTC; CDR3aa: CASSLANRAQETQYF
d_gene: NA; abundance: few; v_gene: TRBV5-4; j_gene: TRBJ1-6; CDR3nt: TGTGCCAGCAGCTCTGGTCCCTATAATTCACCCCTCCACTTT; CDR3aa: CASSSGPYNSPLHF
d_gene: NA; abundance: NA; v_gene: TRBV7-9; j_gene: TRBJ1-2; CDR3nt: TGTGCCAGCAGCTCGACCGGGGCAGAAGATACGGGCTACACCTTC; CDR3aa: CASSSTGAEDTGYTF
d_gene: TRBD1; abundance: few; v_gene: TRBV28; j_gene: TRBJ2-7; CDR3nt: TGTGCCAGCAGTTCAGGGACAGGGACCATCTACGAGCAGTACTTC; CDR3aa: CASSSGTGTIYEQYF
d_gene: NA; abundance: NA; v_gene: TRBV6-5; j_gene: TRBJ2-6; CDR3nt: TGTGCCAGCAGTTACAGGGGAACTCTGGGGGCCAACGTCCTGACTTTC; CDR3aa: CASSYRGTLGANVLTF
d_gene: TRBD1; abundance: NA; v_gene: TRBV19; j_gene: TRBJ1-1; CDR3nt: TGTGCCAGTAGTACCTCTAGAGACAGGGGCGCTGAAGCTTTCTTT; CDR3aa: CASSTSRDRGAEAFF
d_gene: TRBD2; abundance: once; v_gene: TRBV10-3; j_gene: TRBJ2-3; CDR3nt: TGTGCCATCAGTGCGGTAGCGGGGGGCACAGATACGCAGTATTTT; CDR3aa: CAISAVAGGTDTQYF
d_gene: TRBD1; abundance: NA; v_gene: TRBV5-3; j_gene: TRBJ2-7; CDR3nt: TGTGCCAGAAGCTTGATTAGTCAGGGGGCCCACGAGCAGTACTTC; CDR3aa: CARSLISQGAHEQYF
d_gene: NA; abundance: once; v_gene: TRBV10-3; j_gene: TRBJ2-1; CDR3nt: TGTGCCATCAGTGGACAGGAAAATGAGCAGTTCTTC; CDR3aa: CAISGQENEQFF
d_gene: TRBD2; abundance: NA; v_gene: TRBV29-1; j_gene: TRBJ2-2; CDR3nt: TGCAGCGCCGGGGGGGTGAACACCGGGGAGCTGTTTTTT; CDR3aa: CSAGGVNTGELFF
d_gene: TRBD1; abundance: once; v_gene: TRBV29-1; j_gene: TRBJ2-2; CDR3nt: TGCAGCGTTAAGGCAGGGGGTTCGTATACCGGGGAGCTGTTTTTT; CDR3aa: CSVKAGGSYTGELFF
d_gene: NA; abundance: few; v_gene: TRBV25-1; j_gene: TRBJ1-2; CDR3nt: TGTGCCAGCAGAAGAGGGGCCGCGGAATCTGATGGCTACACCTTC; CDR3aa: CASRRGAAESDGYTF
d_gene: TRBD1; abundance: NA; v_gene: TRBV30; j_gene: TRBJ2-7; CDR3nt: TGTGCCTACGGACAGGGGGCGAAGGAGCAGTACTTC; CDR3aa: CAYGQGAKEQYF
d_gene: NA; abundance: NA; v_gene: TRBV19; j_gene: TRBJ1-1; CDR3nt: TGTGCCAGTAGTATAGATCGACGGTGGGAATCGAGTGAAGCTTTCTTT; CDR3aa: CASSIDRRWESSEAFF
d_gene: NA; abundance: NA; v_gene: TRBV7-9; j_gene: TRBJ2-5; CDR3nt: TGTGCCAGCAGCCCATTTACCGCCTGGGATACCCAAGAGACCCAGTACTTC; CDR3aa: CASSPFTAWDTQETQYF
d_gene: NA; abundance: many; v_gene: TRBV4-3; j_gene: TRBJ2-7; CDR3nt: TGCGCCAGCAGCCAGGCATGGGGCGACCCCCCTTCCGAGCAGTACTTC; CDR3aa: CASSQAWGDPPSEQYF
d_gene: NA; abundance: NA; v_gene: TRBV12-5; j_gene: TRBJ1-2; CDR3nt: TGTGCTAGTGGTTTGGTACCCCTGGGGGGGGGTTTTGACTATGGCTACACCTTC; CDR3aa: CASGLVPLGGGFDYGYTF
d_gene: TRBD1; abundance: many; v_gene: TRBV5-1; j_gene: TRBJ2-7; CDR3nt: TGCGCCAGCAGCTCGGACAGGGGAGACTACGAGCAGTACTTC; CDR3aa: CASSSDRGDYEQYF
d_gene: NA; abundance: NA; v_gene: TRBV5-1; j_gene: TRBJ1-2; CDR3nt: TGCGCCAGCAGCTTGGTAGAGGACTATGGCTACACCTTC; CDR3aa: CASSLVEDYGYTF
d_gene: NA; abundance: NA; v_gene: TRBV4-3; j_gene: TRBJ2-2; CDR3nt: TGCGCCAGCAGCCAAGAGGTCACTAGCTTCCCCGGGGAGCTGTTTTTT; CDR3aa: CASSQEVTSFPGELFF
d_gene: TRBD2; abundance: NA; v_gene: TRBV10-3; j_gene: TRBJ2-1; CDR3nt: TGTGCCACCCGCGGCGGGCCTAGCGGGAGCAATGAGCAGTTCTTC; CDR3aa: CATRGGPSGSNEQFF